This T cell receptor beta chain was identified in a study of blood T cell repertoires in COVID-19. Looking at the study overall: Samples of COVID-19 (acute and convalescent) were obtained from the United States, Italy and Spain. The cDNA or gDNA used as material had been derived from T cells, B-cell-depleted T cells, or PBMCs.

CDR3 length equals 18 residues. The ends lost 2 bases at V and 1 base at J; junction bases unmatched: 11. Using immunoSEQ multiplex PCR, the repertoire was profiled, and TCRdb retains in-frame clones only, with some absent. Here the sample spans about 140,000 clones, around 90% being singletons. The sequencing input was peripheral blood. V is TRBV6-7 and J is TRBJ1-1; 9 nucleotides agree with TRBD1. TRBV6-7 qualifies as an ORF whose function is uncertain. This sequence was found in a human donor with COVID-19, enrolled during active disease. The donor label of this sample is uncertain. The CDR3 DNA reads as TGTGCCAGCAGTTACCACGGGACAGGGAATCCAGAGAACACTGAAGCTTTCTTT. It is translated as CASSYHGTGNPENTEAFF.